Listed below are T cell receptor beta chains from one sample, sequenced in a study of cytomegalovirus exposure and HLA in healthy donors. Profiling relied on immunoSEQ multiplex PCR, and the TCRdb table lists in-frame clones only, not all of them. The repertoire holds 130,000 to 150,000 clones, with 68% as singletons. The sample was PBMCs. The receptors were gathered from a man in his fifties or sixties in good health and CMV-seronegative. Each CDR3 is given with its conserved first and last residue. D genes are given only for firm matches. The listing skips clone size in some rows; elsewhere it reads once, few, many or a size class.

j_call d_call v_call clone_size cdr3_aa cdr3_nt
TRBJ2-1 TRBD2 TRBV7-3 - CASSSLGLAGGVNEQFF TGTGCCAGCAGCTCCCTGGGACTAGCGGGAGGGGTCAATGAGCAGTTCTTC
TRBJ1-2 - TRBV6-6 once CASREGVGGYTF TGTGCCAGCAGGGAGGGAGTAGGAGGCTACACCTTC
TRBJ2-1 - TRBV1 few CTSSQDRVSGRSSYNEQFF TGCACCAGCAGCCAAGATCGGGTTAGCGGGAGGAGCTCCTACAATGAGCAGTTCTTC
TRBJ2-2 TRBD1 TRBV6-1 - CASRGDRSGTGELFF TGTGCCAGCAGGGGGGACAGGTCCGGCACCGGGGAGCTGTTTTTT
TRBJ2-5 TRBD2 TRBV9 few CASSVELAGPRTQYF TGTGCCAGCAGCGTAGAACTAGCGGGGCCTCGAACCCAGTACTTC
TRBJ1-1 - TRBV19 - CASSNPGVLNTEAFF TGTGCCAGTAGTAACCCAGGGGTATTGAACACTGAAGCTTTCTTT
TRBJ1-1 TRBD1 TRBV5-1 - CASSYDRGLTEAFF TGCGCCAGCAGCTATGACAGGGGCCTAACTGAAGCTTTCTTT
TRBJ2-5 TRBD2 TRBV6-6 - CASSYSRWEGRETQYF TGTGCCAGCAGTTACTCGAGGTGGGAGGGCCGGGAGACCCAGTACTTC
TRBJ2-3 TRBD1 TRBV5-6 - CASSLGQLLSWGTDTQYF TGTGCCAGCAGCCTGGGACAGCTCCTTTCGTGGGGCACAGATACGCAGTATTTT
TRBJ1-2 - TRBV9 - CASSLSPGAGYTF TGTGCCAGCAGCCTAAGTCCAGGGGCTGGCTACACCTTC
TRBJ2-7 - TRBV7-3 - CASSLGASARYEQYF TGTGCCAGCAGCTTAGGGGCTAGCGCCCGCTACGAGCAGTACTTC
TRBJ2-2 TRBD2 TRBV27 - CASGGLAGVDTGELFF TGTGCCAGCGGGGGACTAGCGGGAGTTGACACCGGGGAGCTGTTTTTT
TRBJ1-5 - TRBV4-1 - CASSHQGGQPQHF TGCGCCAGCAGCCATCAGGGTGGCCAGCCCCAGCATTTT
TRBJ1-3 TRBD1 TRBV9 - CASSTPPGGVGKVDTIYF TGTGCCAGCAGCACCCCCCCAGGGGGCGTCGGGAAAGTAGACACCATATATTTT
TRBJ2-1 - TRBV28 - CASSLPGDSNEQFF TGTGCCAGCAGTTTACCGGGAGACAGCAATGAGCAGTTCTTC
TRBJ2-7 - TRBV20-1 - CSASPFEQYF TGCAGTGCTAGCCCCTTCGAGCAGTACTTC
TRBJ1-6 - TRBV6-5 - CASHSGNYYNSPLHF TGTGCCAGCCACTCAGGGAACTATTATAATTCACCCCTCCACTTT
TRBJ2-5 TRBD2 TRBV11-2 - CASSLELAGAQETQYF TGTGCCAGCAGCTTAGAACTAGCGGGAGCACAGGAGACCCAGTACTTC
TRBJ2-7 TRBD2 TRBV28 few CASSSPSGGTYEQYF TGTGCCAGCAGTTCCCCTAGCGGGGGTACCTACGAGCAGTACTTC
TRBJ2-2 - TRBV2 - CASSEYSWVGLAGQDTGELFF TGTGCCAGCAGTGAATATTCCTGGGTTGGCCTAGCGGGACAGGACACCGGGGAGCTGTTTTTT
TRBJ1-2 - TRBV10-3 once CAISASGGYTF TGTGCCATCAGTGCCAGCGGTGGCTACACCTTC
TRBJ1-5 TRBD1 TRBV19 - CASTSRGYQPQHF TGTGCCAGTACCAGCAGGGGGTACCAGCCCCAGCATTTT
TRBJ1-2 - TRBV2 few CASSEAWYGYTF TGTGCCAGCAGTGAGGCCTGGTATGGCTACACCTTC
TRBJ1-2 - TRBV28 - CASRVGALYYGYTF TGTGCCAGCAGAGTGGGGGCCCTCTACTATGGCTACACCTTC